Sequencing of this T cell receptor beta chain was carried out in a study of early T cells in non-severe SARS-CoV-2 infection. V dropped 2 bases and J dropped 12 bases, with 10 bases sitting between them. The CDR3 is 10 amino acids. The germline CDR1 and CDR2 sequences are DFQATT and SNEGSKA (reference sequence). A single record per CDR3 protein comes from TCRdb applying MiXCR to the 5' RACE reads. The repertoire holds roughly 60,000 distinct CDR3 sequences, with about an eighth as singletons. The source material was whole blood. This chain connects TRBV20-1 to TRBJ1-2, with D maybe TRBD1 (5 bases). The TCR originated in an adult who was a healthcare worker with PCR-confirmed SARS-CoV-2 infection or an uninfected control (not recorded which). CDR3 protein: CSARSRGDTF. In DNA form, the CDR3 reads TGCAGTGCTAGATCCCGGGGCGACACCTTC.